This record concerns one T cell receptor beta chain sequence. It lacks a known antigen. It has no much larger one-base neighbor in the sample; base qualities were not kept. The data derive from a study of radiotherapy plus CTLA-4 blockade in lung cancer (dated by TCRdb to the late 2010s). A note on the overall study: Objective responses occurred in more than 15% of enrolled patients, and approximately 34% achieved disease control. Results and caveats for the whole study, not just this receptor: TCR clones derived from tumors expanded in peripheral blood after treatment with radiotherapy and ipilimumab. The strongest predictors of response were reported to be early dynamic shifts in blood T cell clones along with a rise in serum interferon-beta following radiation.

The germline V gene provides CDR1 MNHNS and CDR2 SASEGT. The V and J ends are trimmed by 7 bases and 5 bases, leaving 12 bases between them. Including the terminal cysteine and phenylalanine, the CDR3 comprises 13 residues. The read is trimmed to its CDR3 DNA, 39 bases read in frame from base 1. The study tested focal radiation therapy combined with CTLA-4 blockade (ipilimumab) in patients with chemo-refractory metastatic non-small-cell lung cancer. Libraries were constructed by the immunoSEQ multiplex PCR assay. TCRdb took over this immuneACCESS table, retaining in-frame rearrangements with V and J assigned. Such tables are incomplete; in checked studies, under half of the missing clones stem from an unresolved V gene, and the remainder is unexplained. This sample lists 45,000 to 60,000 clones; about 76% were detected once. The top ten clonotypes cover 8.5% of the sample.

The sequence is built from TRBV6-1 and TRBJ1-5; the D gene is not confidently resolved. Specimen: peripheral blood, collected from a patient treated with radiotherapy plus ipilimumab. The TCR was taken from a human donor with non-small cell lung cancer who had a complete response to radiotherapy plus ipilimumab. The nucleotide sequence reads TGTGCCAGCAATAACGAGCAAGATCAGCCCCAGCATTTT. It translates to CASNNEQDQPQHF.